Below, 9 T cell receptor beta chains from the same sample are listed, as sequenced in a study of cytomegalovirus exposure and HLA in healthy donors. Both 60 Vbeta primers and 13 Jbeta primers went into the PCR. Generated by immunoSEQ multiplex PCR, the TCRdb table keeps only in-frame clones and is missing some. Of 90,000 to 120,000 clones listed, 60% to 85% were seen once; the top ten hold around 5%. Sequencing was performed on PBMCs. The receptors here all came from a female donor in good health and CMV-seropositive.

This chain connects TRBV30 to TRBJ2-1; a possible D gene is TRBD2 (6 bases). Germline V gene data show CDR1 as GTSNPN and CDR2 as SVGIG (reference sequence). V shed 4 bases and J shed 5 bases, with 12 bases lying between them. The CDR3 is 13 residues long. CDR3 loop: CAWTRGSNNEQFF. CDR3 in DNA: TGTGCCTGGACCCGGGGGAGTAACAATGAGCAGTTCTTC.

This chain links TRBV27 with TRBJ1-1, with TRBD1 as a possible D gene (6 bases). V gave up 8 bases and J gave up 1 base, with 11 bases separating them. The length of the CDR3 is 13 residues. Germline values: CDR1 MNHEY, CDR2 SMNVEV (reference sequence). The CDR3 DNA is TGTGCCAGCGGCCCGGACAGGAACACTGAAGCTTTCTTT. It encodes CASGPDRNTEAFF.

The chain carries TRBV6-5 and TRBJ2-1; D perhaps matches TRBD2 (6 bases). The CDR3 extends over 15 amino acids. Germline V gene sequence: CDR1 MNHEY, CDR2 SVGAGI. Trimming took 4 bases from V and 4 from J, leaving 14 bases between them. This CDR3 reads CASSSPGSGYNEQFF. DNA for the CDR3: TGTGCCAGCAGTTCCCCCGGTAGCGGTTACAATGAGCAGTTCTTC.

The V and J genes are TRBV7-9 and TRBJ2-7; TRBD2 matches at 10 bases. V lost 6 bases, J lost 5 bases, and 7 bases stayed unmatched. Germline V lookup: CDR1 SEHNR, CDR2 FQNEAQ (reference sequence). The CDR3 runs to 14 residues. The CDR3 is CASRTSGGADEQYF. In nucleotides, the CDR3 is TGTGCCAGCAGGACGAGCGGGGGGGCCGACGAGCAGTACTTC.

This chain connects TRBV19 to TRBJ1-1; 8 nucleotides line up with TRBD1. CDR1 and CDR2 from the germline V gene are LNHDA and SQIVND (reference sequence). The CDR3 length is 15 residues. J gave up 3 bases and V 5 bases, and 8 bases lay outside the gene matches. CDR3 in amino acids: CASSGGQGRHTEAFF. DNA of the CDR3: TGTGCCAGTAGTGGTGGACAGGGCAGGCACACTGAAGCTTTCTTT.

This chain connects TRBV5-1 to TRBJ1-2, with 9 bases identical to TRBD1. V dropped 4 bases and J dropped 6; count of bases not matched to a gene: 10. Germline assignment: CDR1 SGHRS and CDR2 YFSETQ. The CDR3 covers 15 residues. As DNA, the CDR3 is TGCGCCAGCAGCCTAAGGACAGGGGCGACGGATGGCTACACCTTC. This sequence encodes CASSLRTGATDGYTF.

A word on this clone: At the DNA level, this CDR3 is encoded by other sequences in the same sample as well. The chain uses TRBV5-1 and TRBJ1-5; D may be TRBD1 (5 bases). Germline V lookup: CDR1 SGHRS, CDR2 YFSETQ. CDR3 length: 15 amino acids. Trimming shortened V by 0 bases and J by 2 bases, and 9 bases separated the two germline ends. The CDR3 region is CASSLEGLGNQPQHF. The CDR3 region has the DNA TGCGCCAGCAGCTTGGAGGGGTTAGGCAATCAGCCCCAGCATTTT.

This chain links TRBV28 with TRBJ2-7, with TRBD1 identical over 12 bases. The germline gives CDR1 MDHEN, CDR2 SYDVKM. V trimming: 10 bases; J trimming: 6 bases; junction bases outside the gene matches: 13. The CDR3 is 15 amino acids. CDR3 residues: CAILLGTGGFREQYF. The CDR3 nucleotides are TGTGCCATTTTGCTAGGGACAGGGGGCTTTCGCGAGCAGTACTTC.

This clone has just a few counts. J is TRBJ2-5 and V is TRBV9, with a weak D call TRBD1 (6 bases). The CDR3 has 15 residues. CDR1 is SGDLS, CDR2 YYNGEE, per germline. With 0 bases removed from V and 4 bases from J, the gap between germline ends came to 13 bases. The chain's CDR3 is CASSVGTGLLETQYF. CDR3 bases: TGTGCCAGCAGCGTAGGAACAGGGCTATTAGAGACCCAGTACTTC.